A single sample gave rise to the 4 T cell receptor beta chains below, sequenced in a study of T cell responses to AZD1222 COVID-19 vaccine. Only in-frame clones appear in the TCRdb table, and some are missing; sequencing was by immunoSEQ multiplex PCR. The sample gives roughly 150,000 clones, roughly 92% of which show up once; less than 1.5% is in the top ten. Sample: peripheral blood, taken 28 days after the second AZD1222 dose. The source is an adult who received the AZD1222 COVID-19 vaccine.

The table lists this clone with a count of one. The CDR3 DNA reads as TGTGCCAGCAGCCTTACGGGGATAGCCGGGGAGCTGTTTTTT. Protein product: CASSLTGIAGELFF. The chain employs TRBV5-4 and TRBJ2-2; D is possibly TRBD2 (5 bases). Looked up from germline, CDR1 is SGHNT and CDR2 is YYREEE (reference sequence). The CDR3 is 14 residues long. The V gene lost 4 bases and the J gene lost 6 bases, with 13 bases spanning the gap.

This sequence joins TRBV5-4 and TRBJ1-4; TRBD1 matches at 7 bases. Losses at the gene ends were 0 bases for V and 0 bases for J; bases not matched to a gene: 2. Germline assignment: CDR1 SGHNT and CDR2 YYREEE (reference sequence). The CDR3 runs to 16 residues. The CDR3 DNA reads TGTGCCAGCAGCTTGGGAGACAGGGCAACTAATGAAAAACTGTTTTTT. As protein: CASSLGDRATNEKLFF.

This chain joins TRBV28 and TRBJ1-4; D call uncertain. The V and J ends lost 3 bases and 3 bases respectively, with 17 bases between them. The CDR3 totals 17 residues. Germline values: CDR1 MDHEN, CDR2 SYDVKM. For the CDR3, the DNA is TGTGCCAGCAGTTTTCTCATGTTAGGGTCCCCTAATGAAAAACTGTTTTTT. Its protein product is CASSFLMLGSPNEKLFF.

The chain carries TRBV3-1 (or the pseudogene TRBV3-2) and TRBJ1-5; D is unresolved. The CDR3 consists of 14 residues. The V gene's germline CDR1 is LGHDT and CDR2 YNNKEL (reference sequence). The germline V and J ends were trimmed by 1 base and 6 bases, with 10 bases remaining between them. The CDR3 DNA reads TGTGCCAGCAGCCAAGCGGGGTTAGGTCAGCCCCAGCATTTT. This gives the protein CASSQAGLGQPQHF.